This T cell receptor beta chain originates from a study of cytomegalovirus exposure and HLA in healthy donors. Study-level background: Findings of an earlier analysis included some 120 million unique TCR beta sequences from roughly 190 million T cells. Study-wide points: Analysis was carried out at a later point, and it linked a missense DCLRE1C variant to TCR beta V- and J-gene trimming.

PCR was performed using 60 Vbeta and 13 Jbeta primers. Sequenced by immunoSEQ multiplex PCR; TCRdb stores in-frame clones only, minus some. Of tens of thousands of clones listed, roughly 78% are singletons. Germline assignment: CDR1 SEHNR and CDR2 FQNEAQ (reference sequence). The V end was cut by 5 bases, the J end by 3 bases, with 8 bases between. This CDR3 contains 14 residues. With regard to this clone: Its specificity is unknown.

This receptor was taken from a young man in good health and CMV-seronegative. The chain combines TRBV7-9 with TRBJ2-6; D remains unclear. What was sequenced was PBMCs. The CDR3 DNA sequence: TGTGCCAGCAGCGTGAGCATTGGGGCCAACGTCCTGACTTTC. As protein: CASSVSIGANVLTF.